This T cell receptor beta chain was captured in a study of vaccination effects on CD4 cells after COVID-19. Between the trimmed V and J ends, which lost 2 bases and 3 bases, there was a span of 11 bases. Germline V gene lookup returns CDR1 SGHRS and CDR2 YFSETQ. This CDR3 spans 14 amino acids. Profiled with immunoSEQ multiplex PCR; TCRdb holds only in-frame clones, not every one. The sample holds about 79,000 clones, approximately 74% seen once. Study-level findings and limits: Early timepoints after infection were absent, and convalescent patients were few in the study.

In the case of this clone: The antigen is not known.

Before any sequencing was done, the ViraFEST assay used viral peptide pools to expand antigen-specific CD4+ T cells. Scientists isolated CD4+ T cells after an approximately 10-day culture period ended. Material: CD4+ T cells from PBMCs cultured with HCoV-229E spike peptides, obtained before COVID-19 vaccination. The receptor's source is a human donor who received a COVID-19 vaccine. The chain recombines TRBV5-1 with TRBJ2-5, with D possibly matching TRBD2 (5 bases). CDR3 bases: TGCGCCAGCAGCTTACCAGACTACAAAGAGACCCAGTACTTC. It specifies CASSLPDYKETQYF.